This T cell receptor (beta chain) was found in a study of cytomegalovirus exposure and HLA in healthy donors. The wider study: Counted in an early data release were approximately 85 million unique TCRs from HLA-typed donors.

This clone was seen only a few times. Primers included in the PCR were 60 Vbeta and 13 Jbeta primers. Profiled with immunoSEQ multiplex PCR; TCRdb holds only in-frame clones, not every one. The sample includes approximately 110,000 clones, approximately 78% of them seen just once. Trimming at V came to 4 bases and at J to 8 bases, leaving 7 bases not matched to a gene. The CDR3 extends over 13 amino acids. In germline, CDR1 is SGHRS, CDR2 YFSETQ. The V and J genes are TRBV5-1 and TRBJ1-2, with TRBD1 matching 8 bases. Sample: PBMCs. The receptor comes from a woman aged 25 to 39 in good health and CMV-seronegative. In DNA, the CDR3 is TGCGCCAGCAGCAAGACAGGGGATAGCGGCTACACCTTC. This gives the protein CASSKTGDSGYTF.